Below are 32 T cell receptor beta chains sequenced from a single sample in a study of T cell responses to AZD1222 COVID-19 vaccine. Method: immunoSEQ multiplex PCR; TCRdb's copy keeps in-frame clones and lacks some. The sample lists about 100,000 clones, 84% occurring once. This material consisted of peripheral blood, taken on day 0 of AZD1222 vaccination. The receptors stem from an adult in good health.

This clone was seen more than once but under ten times. The rearrangement uses TRBV9 and TRBJ2-2; 9 bases map to TRBD1. Germline CDR1 is SGDLS and CDR2 is YYNGEE. CDR3 length equals 17 residues. V was pared by 4 bases and J by 4 bases, with 11 bases of the junction left unmatched. The CDR3 sequence: CASSPTTGGRITGELFF. The CDR3 DNA follows: TGTGCCAGCAGCCCTACCACAGGGGGCCGGATCACCGGGGAGCTGTTTTTT.

V and J are TRBV12-3 or TRBV12-4 and TRBJ1-1, with D uncertain. Between the trimmed V and J ends, which lost 7 bases and 4 bases, there was a span of 13 bases. CDR3 length: 13 amino acids. The CDR3 sequence: CASIKAAGTEAFF. CDR3 nucleotide sequence: TGTGCCAGCATCAAAGCAGCGGGCACTGAAGCTTTCTTT.

CDR3 bases: TGTGCCAGTAGTATAGGGGCAGGGCACGGGGAGCTGTTTTTT. Translation gives CASSIGAGHGELFF. The V and J genes are TRBV19 and TRBJ2-2; D is possibly TRBD1 (5 bases). CDR1 and CDR2 from the germline V gene are LNHDA and SQIVND (reference sequence). This CDR3 comprises 14 residues. The V gene lost 1 base and the J gene lost 7 bases, with 10 bases spanning the gap.

This clone was detected only once. The CDR3: CASSPPRGLGKMNTEAFF. CDR3 nucleotides: TGTGCCAGCAGCCCACCAAGAGGATTGGGGAAGATGAACACTGAAGCTTTCTTT. The chain combines TRBV11-2 with TRBJ1-1; no firm D call. In germline, CDR1 is SGHAT, CDR2 FQNNGV. The CDR3 spans 18 residues. V gave up 5 bases and J gave up 0 bases, with 22 bases separating them.

V gene TRBV7-2 combines with J gene TRBJ2-7, with 13 bases lining up with TRBD2. The CDR3 contains 18 residues. CDR1 and CDR2 from the germline V gene are SGHTA and FQGNSA. The trim removed 2 bases at V and 0 bases at J, leaving 7 bases unmatched. CDR3 sequence (DNA): TGTGCCAGCAGCTTAACTAGCGGGAGGGCCAAACTCTCCTACGAGCAGTACTTC. It specifies CASSLTSGRAKLSYEQYF.

The gene calls are TRBV28 and TRBJ1-5, with a weak D call TRBD1 (5 bases). Germline V gene sequence: CDR1 MDHEN, CDR2 SYDVKM. The V and J ends lost 6 bases and 5 bases respectively, with 17 bases between them. The CDR3 is 15 amino acids. The DNA for the CDR3 is TGTGCCAGCAGCCTCGGGGGGGTGGGGTATCAGCCCCAGCATTTT. Translation: CASSLGGVGYQPQHF.

The genes are TRBV6-5 and TRBJ2-1; 14 bases map to TRBD2. Per the germline V gene, CDR1 is MNHEY and CDR2 is SVGAGI. J lost 8 bases, V lost 8 bases, and 8 bases had no gene match. This CDR3 region has 15 residues. CDR3 nucleotide sequence: TGTGCCAGCTTGGCCGGGACTAGCGGGAGCGATGAGCAGTTCTTC. This translates into CASLAGTSGSDEQFF.

The chain carries TRBV10-3 and TRBJ1-1; unclear D gene. The germline CDR1 and CDR2 sequences are ENHRY and SYGVKD. The ends were cut back, 2 bases at V and 0 bases at J, with 7 bases in the middle. There are 14 residues in the CDR3. The CDR3 DNA reads TGTGCCATCAGTGAGGGCTACATGAACACTGAAGCTTTCTTT. Protein sequence: CAISEGYMNTEAFF.

The V gene is TRBV5-6, the J gene TRBJ1-2; D gene uncertain. CDR1 and CDR2 (germline): SGHDT, YYEEEE. The V and J ends lost 3 bases and 6 bases respectively, with 24 bases between them. This CDR3 comprises 17 residues. The chain's CDR3 is CASSSPFLLGGRHGYTF. Written as DNA, the CDR3 is TGTGCCAGCAGCTCCCCCTTCTTACTAGGAGGCCGACATGGCTACACCTTC.

This clone was seen more than once but under ten times. V gene TRBV28 combines with J gene TRBJ1-5; D perhaps matches TRBD1 (6 bases). The CDR3 runs 14 residues. In germline, CDR1 is MDHEN, CDR2 SYDVKM. Trimming took off 6 bases at V and 6 bases at J, with 15 bases between the two ends. Written as DNA, the CDR3 is TGTGCCAGCAGACTTGACAGGCTGGGTCAGCCCCAGCATTTT. Encoded protein: CASRLDRLGQPQHF.

V and J are TRBV9 and TRBJ2-1; D is unclear. V was pared by 0 bases and J by 0 bases, with 10 bases between. Germline V gives CDR1 SGDLS, CDR2 YYNGEE. The CDR3 is 16 amino acids. The CDR3 DNA is TGTGCCAGCAGCGTAGCAGGCCCTAGCTCCTACAATGAGCAGTTCTTC. This sequence encodes CASSVAGPSSYNEQFF.

The CDR3 here is CASSSSGVPYEQYF. In DNA, the CDR3 is TGCGCCAGCAGTTCTAGCGGGGTTCCCTACGAGCAGTACTTC. The chain recombines TRBV4-3 with TRBJ2-7, with TRBD2 matching over 9 bases. Per germline, CDR1 LGHNA and CDR2 YSLEER. The CDR3 extends over 14 amino acids. With 6 bases clipped from V and 2 bases from J, the junction kept 5 bases outside the gene matches.

This sequence joins TRBV9 and TRBJ1-2, with a possible D match to TRBD1 (6 bases). CDR1 SGDLS and CDR2 YYNGEE come from the germline V gene. Trimming pared 4 bases from V and 4 bases from J, leaving 14 bases between. This CDR3 is built from 14 residues. In DNA form, the CDR3 reads TGTGCCAGCAGCCCAGACAGGCTGGGCTATGGCTACACCTTC. The encoded protein is CASSPDRLGYGYTF. The variable domain in full, completed from reference TRBV9 and TRBJ1-2, reads DSGVTQTPKHLITATGQRVTLRCSPRSGDLSVYWYQQSLDQGLQFLIQYYNGEERAKGNILERFSAQQFPDLHSELNLSSLELGDSALYFCASSPDRLGYGYTFGSGTRLTVV.

The J gene is TRBJ1-5, the V gene TRBV2, with D perhaps matching TRBD1 (5 bases). V was pared by 8 bases and J by 1 base, with 9 bases between. Germline CDR1 is SNHLY and CDR2 is FYNNEI. The CDR3 length is 13 residues. The CDR3 spells CASQQESNQPQHF. Written as DNA, the CDR3 is TGTGCCAGCCAACAGGAGAGCAATCAGCCCCAGCATTTT.

V gene TRBV29-1 combines with J gene TRBJ2-5; D remains unclear. In germline, CDR1 is SQVTM, CDR2 ANQGSEA. The CDR3 consists of 12 residues. V was cut by 4 bases and J by 2 bases, with 8 bases left in between. CDR3 nucleotides: TGCAGCGTTGTTCTCTTACAAGAGACCCAGTACTTC. It translates to CSVVLLQETQYF.

This clone occurred a few times. The chain links TRBV28 to TRBJ1-2, with D possibly being TRBD1 (5 bases). Per germline, CDR1 MDHEN and CDR2 SYDVKM. Between the trimmed V and J ends, which lost 7 bases and 6 bases, there was a span of 9 bases. This CDR3 is built from 11 residues. CDR3 amino acids: CASIQGNGYTF. The DNA of the CDR3 is TGTGCCAGCATCCAGGGTAATGGCTACACCTTC.

The gene calls are TRBV23-1 and TRBJ1-1; no firm D call. TRBV23-1 is treated as an ORF (open reading frame) with a function not yet certain. V was cut by 5 bases and J by 5 bases, with 6 bases left in between. There are 11 residues in the CDR3. The CDR3 sequence: CASSGWTEAFF. In nucleotides, the CDR3 is TGCGCCAGCAGTGGGTGGACTGAAGCTTTCTTT.

This chain links TRBV4-1 with TRBJ1-1; TRBD1 matches 7 bases. The V gene's germline CDR1 is MGHRA and CDR2 YSYEKL. The J segment lost 1 base and the V segment lost 1 base, leaving 6 bases of the junction unmatched. This CDR3 comprises 16 residues. The CDR3 loop is CASSQAVGTENTEAFF. CDR3 nucleotide sequence: TGCGCCAGCAGCCAAGCAGTCGGGACAGAGAACACTGAAGCTTTCTTT.

V is TRBV5-6 and J is TRBJ2-7; 11 bases match TRBD1. The CDR3 is 16 amino acids. With 4 bases clipped from V and 1 base from J, the junction kept 7 bases outside the gene matches. Germline values: CDR1 SGHDT, CDR2 YYEEEE. The CDR3 nucleotides are TGTGCCAGCAGCAGCCCGGACAGGGGGCTATCCTACGAGCAGTACTTC. As protein: CASSSPDRGLSYEQYF.

The gene calls are TRBV4-3 and TRBJ1-2, with TRBD1 as a possible D gene (5 bases). V lost 0 bases and J 8 bases, leaving 13 bases between the germline ends. The CDR3 sequence is 14 residues long. Germline CDR1 is LGHNA and CDR2 is YSLEER. The CDR3 protein is CASSQDGAPRGYTF. CDR3 nucleotides: TGCGCCAGCAGCCAAGATGGGGCCCCTAGGGGCTACACCTTC.

The chain links TRBV9 to TRBJ2-5, with D perhaps TRBD1 (5 bases). Trimming took off 4 bases at V and 2 bases at J, with 12 bases between the two ends. This CDR3 is built from 14 residues. Germline CDR1 SGDLS, CDR2 YYNGEE. CDR3 coding DNA: TGTGCCAGCAGCTTGGGGCAGGGTCAAGAGACCCAGTACTTC. Translation gives CASSLGQGQETQYF.

The V gene is TRBV24-1, the J gene TRBJ2-3; TRBD1 or TRBD2 may be the D gene (5 bases each). V shed 9 bases and J shed 5 bases, with 17 bases lying between them. The germline gives CDR1 KGHDR, CDR2 SFDVKD. The length of the CDR3 is 14 residues. The CDR3 loop is CATGTTARGDTQYF. Here the CDR3 DNA reads TGTGCCACCGGAACGACAGCCCGGGGAGATACGCAGTATTTT.

The chain is built from TRBV14 and TRBJ1-3; D not resolved. The CDR3 spans 16 residues. The germline V gene has CDR1 SGHDN and CDR2 FVKESK. V dropped 0 bases and J dropped 0 bases, with 9 bases sitting between them. The CDR3 coding sequence is TGTGCCAGCAGCCAAGAGGGCAGTTACTCTGGAAACACCATATATTTT. This translates into CASSQEGSYSGNTIYF.

V is TRBV27 and J is TRBJ2-1, with TRBD2 identical over 10 bases. With V trimmed by 3 bases and J by 12 bases, 5 bases remained unmatched. The CDR3 contains 13 residues. Germline CDR1 and CDR2: MNHEY and SMNVEV (reference sequence). The CDR3 nucleotides are TGTGCCAGCAGTTTCACTAGCGGGATTGGGCAGTTCTTC. Translated: CASSFTSGIGQFF.

The chain couples TRBV19 to TRBJ1-2, with D maybe TRBD1 (5 bases). The CDR3 sequence is 17 residues long. Germline values: CDR1 LNHDA, CDR2 SQIVND (reference sequence). Trimming took off 5 bases at V and 5 bases at J, with 24 bases between the two ends. The CDR3 spells CASSPRQGRSLGYGYTF. The CDR3 DNA reads as TGTGCCAGTAGTCCCCGGCAGGGTCGATCCCTAGGATATGGCTACACCTTC.

The V and J genes are TRBV19 and TRBJ1-4, with D uncertain. Germline-derived CDR1 and CDR2 are LNHDA and SQIVND (reference sequence). The CDR3 spans 15 residues. The ends were cut back, 3 bases at V and 3 bases at J, with 11 bases in the middle. The CDR3 nucleotides are TGTGCCAGTAGTATCAGACTAGCGGCTAATGAAAAACTGTTTTTT. Protein sequence: CASSIRLAANEKLFF. Together with reference TRBV19 and TRBJ1-4, the CDR3 gives the full variable domain: DGGITQSPKYLFRKEGQNVTLSCEQNLNHDAMYWYRQDPGQGLRLIYYSQIVNDFQKGDIAEGYSVSREKKESFPLTVTSAQKNPTAFYLCASSIRLAANEKLFFGSGTQLSVL.

This chain links TRBV6-2 or TRBV6-3 with TRBJ1-2; 8 bases agree with TRBD1. The CDR3 has 16 amino acids. Unmatched junction bases numbered 13, after V lost 6 bases and J lost 4 bases. Looked up from germline, CDR1 is MNHEY and CDR2 is SVGEGT. The CDR3 region is CASSHNGQGDIYGYTF. The CDR3 DNA follows: TGTGCCAGCAGCCATAACGGACAGGGCGATATCTATGGCTACACCTTC.

The V call is TRBV10-3, the J call TRBJ1-6; D is undetermined. This CDR3 comprises 17 residues. Trimming pared 1 base from V and 3 bases from J, leaving 13 bases between. Germline V gives CDR1 ENHRY, CDR2 SYGVKD. The CDR3 region is CAISELEETDYNSPLHF. For the CDR3, the DNA is TGTGCCATCAGTGAGTTGGAAGAAACAGACTATAATTCACCCCTCCACTTT.

The rearrangement joins TRBV5-6 to TRBJ1-2, with D uncertain. Trimming shortened V by 4 bases and J by 4 bases, and 11 bases separated the two germline ends. This CDR3 region has 13 residues. Germline CDR1 reads SGHDT; CDR2 reads YYEEEE. This CDR3 is CASSRLGSYGYTF. CDR3 sequence (DNA): TGTGCCAGCAGCCGCTTAGGGAGCTATGGCTACACCTTC.

The chain joins TRBV5-1 to TRBJ2-7; D unresolved. Trimming pared 0 bases from V and 3 bases from J, leaving 4 bases between. Germline V gene data show CDR1 as SGHRS and CDR2 as YFSETQ. The CDR3 sequence is 12 residues long. The CDR3 here is CASSLDFYEQYF. CDR3 bases: TGCGCCAGCAGCTTGGATTTCTACGAGCAGTACTTC.

V usage is TRBV5-4 and J usage is TRBJ2-3; no definite D call. V lost 4 bases to trimming and J lost 1 base, with 7 bases between them. Germline CDR1 SGHNT, CDR2 YYREEE (reference sequence). This CDR3 is 13 amino acids long. The CDR3 spells CASSAGRTDTQYF. The CDR3 bases are TGTGCCAGCAGCGCCGGCCGCACAGATACGCAGTATTTT.

This chain connects TRBV28 to TRBJ1-2, with 9 bases matching TRBD1. CDR3 size: 14 residues. Germline CDR1 reads MDHEN; CDR2 reads SYDVKM. Germline trimming cut 8 bases from V and 2 bases from J; bases unmatched to any gene: 6. Here the CDR3 reads CASGGQGKNYGYTF. CDR3 in DNA: TGTGCCAGCGGGGGACAGGGCAAAAACTATGGCTACACCTTC.